The subject of this entry is one T cell receptor (beta chain). Its antigen is not identified. With 1 base clipped from V and 6 bases from J, the junction kept 4 bases outside the gene matches. Germline values: CDR1 SGHDT, CDR2 YYEEEE. There are 15 residues in the CDR3. The data are from a study of shared clonotypes between healthy human individuals. About the study: A donor's plate count was three for CD4 naive and three for CD4 memory; CD8 naive had two and CD8 memory one. Findings and caveats of the study: Non-shared clonotypes displayed generation probabilities falling below those of clonotypes present in all four donors.

On sorted subsets, replicate PCRs used 150 to 250 ng DNA, or tens of thousands of T cell genomes. Here immunoSEQ multiplex PCR was the method, and the copy in TCRdb shows in-frame clones only, minus some. The sample has a few million clones; around 94% are singletons. The sample taken for sequencing was naive CD4+ T cells sorted from blood. Subset noted: CD45RA+ positively selected. The source is a man younger than 35 in good health. This rearrangement joins TRBV5-6 to TRBJ2-1; 10 positions agree with TRBD2. In DNA form, the CDR3 reads TGTGCCAGCAGCTTGCTTCTAGCGGGAGTCAATGAGCAGTTCTTC. Its translation is CASSLLLAGVNEQFF.